The present T cell receptor (beta chain) was sequenced within a study of T cell responses to AZD1222 COVID-19 vaccine. There are 15 residues in the CDR3. The germline V and J ends were trimmed by 3 bases and 2 bases, with 13 bases remaining between them. The V gene's germline CDR1 is LGHNA and CDR2 YNFKEQ. It was second doses at about 4 or about 12 weeks that were pooled. A word on this clone: Its target is not known.

Profiling relied on immunoSEQ multiplex PCR, and the TCRdb table lists in-frame clones only, not all of them. The sample has around 130,000 clones; around 89% are singletons. Broader study findings: Repertoires were sampled only after the peak T cell response. Researchers report vaccine-associated CD4 TCRs spanning spike, with dominance at 160-218 and 743-854. In a largely white British group with more females than males, clonal diversity was possibly underestimated.

The source of this sequence is an adult who received the AZD1222 COVID-19 vaccine. V gene TRBV4-2 combines with J gene TRBJ2-5; perhaps D is TRBD1 or TRBD2 (5 bases each). The source material was peripheral blood, sampled 28 days after the second AZD1222 dose. The CDR3 sequence: CASSQGRAMQETQYF. The CDR3 DNA reads TGTGCCAGCAGCCAGGGACGGGCAATGCAAGAGACCCAGTACTTC.